This paragraph reports one T cell receptor beta chain. At least ten counts were recorded for this clonotype. Its antigen remains unidentified. Base quality data are lacking; no much larger clone is found one base away. The data were taken from a study of lung T cells in sarcoidosis with Löfgren's syndrome (dated by TCRdb to the late 2010s). General notes on the study: Sarcoidosis was characterized as a granulomatous disease that mainly affects the lungs and features an accumulation of CD4+ T cells in bronchoalveolar lavage fluid. The repertoire analyses focused on Löfgren's syndrome patients. The full study reports these points: Sharing of TRAV12-1 and TRBV2 CDR3 motifs among multiple Lofgren's syndrome patients was reported, suggesting public CD4+ TCR repertoires. When alphabeta pairing was analyzed, TRAV12-1 tended to pair preferentially with TRBV2, and the resulting paired TCRs displayed CDR3 homology. Recognition of a sarcoidosis-associated antigen was only suggested, and the antigen itself remained putative and was not identified. TRAV12-1 and TRBV2 were reported as the most expanded V gene segments in Löfgren's syndrome patients compared with control subjects.

Sequencing used an Illumina MiSeq. TCRdb took the public reads, trimmed them with fastp at Q25, ran MiXCR for clone calling and kept in-frame beta chains. Under each unique CDR3 protein, matching rows form one entry showing the most common genes and DNA. Within this sample are 58,000 or so distinct CDR3 sequences, with 21% of them counted one time only. The ten top clones hold around 2.3% of the sample. Relative to germline, V is 7 bases shorter and J is 5 bases shorter, with 11 bases between their ends. Its CDR3 holds 12 amino acids, cysteine through phenylalanine. The entry retains the CDR3 DNA only, 36 bases that are in frame from base 1. CDR1 and CDR2 are read off the germline V gene as MDHEN and SYDVKM.

The rearrangement combines TRBV28 with TRBJ2-5, with no reliable assignment of the D segment. The sequenced sample was CD4+ T cells from PBMCs. The clonotype comes from a human donor with sarcoidosis (Löfgren's syndrome or another form), or a control subject (not recorded which). The CDR3 protein: CASTSSLETQYF. Here is the DNA: TGTGCCAGCACGTCTAGTTTGGAGACCCAGTACTTC.